The 12 T cell receptor beta chains presented below share a single source sample, sequenced in a study of identical twins (dated by TCRdb to 2016 to 2017). Receptors were amplified or captured by 5' RACE. The sample was run on an Illumina HiSeq 2000. The raw public reads went through TCRdb reprocessing: fastp at Q25, MiXCR clone calling, in-frame beta chains kept. Rows with one shared CDR3 protein collapse into an entry with the most common genes and DNA. The sample table lists about 530,000 distinct CDR3 sequences, 13% to 15% of them with a count of one. About 0.4% of the sample lies in the top ten. The data were also submitted as part of a second study, on yellow fever vaccine responses in identical twins.

The sequencing sample was made of CD4+ T cells sorted from blood. Source of these receptors: a young woman in good health.

CDR3 nucleotide sequence: TGTGCCATCAGTGACGGGACTTCAGGGGGGTCTCTCTCTGGGGCCAACGTCCTGACTTTC. It specifies CAISDGTSGGSLSGANVLTF. The gene calls are TRBV10-3 and TRBJ2-6; a possible D gene is TRBD1 (7 bases). The germline CDR1 and CDR2 sequences are ENHRY and SYGVKD. CDR3 length: 20 residues. Trimming shortened V by 3 bases and J by 0 bases, and 21 bases separated the two germline ends.

Only a few counts were recorded for this clonotype. This chain links TRBV6-5 with TRBJ2-5; D gene ambiguous. V was pared by 0 bases and J by 5 bases, with 1 base between. CDR1 and CDR2 (germline): MNHEY, SVGAGI. The CDR3 contains 11 residues. In DNA, the CDR3 is TGTGCCAGCAGTTACTCTGAGACCCAGTACTTC. Translating it yields CASSYSETQYF.

This clonotype was observed a few times. The genes are TRBV5-1 and TRBJ2-1; 7 nucleotides agree with TRBD2. In germline, CDR1 is SGHRS, CDR2 YFSETQ. This CDR3 comprises 15 residues. V dropped 1 base and J dropped 2; count of bases not matched to a gene: 3. CDR3 in amino acids: CASSLNLAAYNEQFF. Written as DNA, the CDR3 is TGCGCCAGCAGCTTGAATCTAGCGGCCTACAATGAGCAGTTCTTC.

This clonotype was recorded at least ten times. This chain links TRBV5-1 with TRBJ2-1; no reliable D call. The V gene lost 4 bases and the J gene lost 7 bases, with 12 bases spanning the gap. This CDR3 is built from 13 residues. The germline V gene has CDR1 SGHRS and CDR2 YFSETQ. For the CDR3, the DNA is TGCGCCAGCAGCGTACCTAGGGAAAATGAGCAGTTCTTC. This sequence encodes CASSVPRENEQFF.

DNA for the CDR3: TGTGCCAGCAACCGACCGGGCACTGAAGCTTTCTTT. This codes for CASNRPGTEAFF. The chain employs TRBV12-3 or TRBV12-4 and TRBJ1-1; D is unclear. This CDR3 spans 12 amino acids. The V end was cut by 7 bases, the J end by 4 bases, with 10 bases between.

This clonotype occurred a few times. CDR3 nucleotides: TGTGCCAGCAGCTTAGTGGTCGGTCTAGGAGGAAAAAATGAGCAGTTCTTC. Translation gives CASSLVVGLGGKNEQFF. The rearrangement uses TRBV11-2 and TRBJ2-1, with D tentatively TRBD2 (5 bases). The CDR3 totals 17 residues. The ends were cut back, 1 base at V and 7 bases at J, with 20 bases in the middle. The germline V gene has CDR1 SGHAT and CDR2 FQNNGV.

This clonotype turned up a few times. The V call is TRBV28, the J call TRBJ2-1; 9 bases are shared with TRBD2. J gave up 4 bases and V 5 bases, and 6 bases lay outside the gene matches. Looked up from germline, CDR1 is MDHEN and CDR2 is SYDVKM. The CDR3 consists of 15 residues. The DNA of the CDR3 is TGTGCCAGCAGTCCTAGCGGGGCCGGATACAATGAGCAGTTCTTC. This translates into CASSPSGAGYNEQFF.

The sample holds one count of this clonotype. This chain links TRBV20-1 with TRBJ2-1; 8 nucleotides match TRBD2. Germline V gene lookup returns CDR1 DFQATT and CDR2 SNEGSKA (reference sequence). The CDR3 is made up of 14 amino acids. V shed 6 bases, J shed 5 bases, and the junction held 9 bases outside the gene matches. For the CDR3, the DNA is TGCAGTGCCCATCGGGCGGGGGGACACAATGAGCAGTTCTTC. As protein: CSAHRAGGHNEQFF.

The chain is built from TRBV20-1 and TRBJ2-7; 8 positions match TRBD1. Germline assignment: CDR1 DFQATT and CDR2 SNEGSKA (reference sequence). The CDR3 extends over 13 amino acids. V lost 4 bases to trimming and J lost 6 bases; unmatched junction nucleotides: 8. This CDR3 is CSATHPGGSEQYV. CDR3 DNA: TGCAGTGCTACCCACCCAGGGGGCAGCGAGCAGTACGTC.

V is TRBV7-9 and J is TRBJ1-1, with D perhaps matching TRBD1 (5 bases). Germline V gene sequence: CDR1 SEHNR, CDR2 FQNEAQ (reference sequence). The ends were cut back, 7 bases at V and 1 base at J, with 13 bases in the middle. The CDR3 loop spans 14 amino acids. CDR3 residues: CASTRGQPNTEAFF. CDR3 DNA: TGTGCCAGCACCCGAGGACAACCGAACACTGAAGCTTTCTTT.

The V and J genes are TRBV15 and TRBJ1-5; D might be TRBD1 (5 bases). The germline CDR1 and CDR2 sequences are LNHNV and YYDKDF (reference sequence). This CDR3 region has 16 residues. The V and J ends lost 1 base and 0 bases respectively, with 10 bases between them. This CDR3 is CATSRGQPHSNQPQHF. Here the CDR3 DNA reads TGTGCCACCAGCAGAGGACAGCCTCATAGCAATCAGCCCCAGCATTTT.

This clonotype came up a few times. The chain couples TRBV5-1 to TRBJ1-4; no firm D call. CDR3 size: 12 residues. Trimming left V 4 bases short and J 8 bases short, with 9 bases between. CDR1 is SGHRS, CDR2 YFSETQ, per germline. The CDR3 nucleotides are TGCGCCAGCAGCCCCCTGGGGGAAAAACTGTTTTTT. Translated, it gives CASSPLGEKLFF.